This TCR beta chain was profiled in a study of blood T cell repertoires in COVID-19. On the study more broadly: Sample material is recorded as cDNA or gDNA derived from T cells, B-cell-depleted T cells, or PBMCs.

Those enrolled in Seattle joined during active infection and were followed longitudinally afterward. Sequenced by immunoSEQ multiplex PCR; TCRdb stores in-frame clones only, minus some. The sample includes about 180,000 clones, 85% to 90% of them seen just once. The V and J ends lost 4 bases and 6 bases respectively, with 10 bases between them. The CDR3 totals 12 residues. The germline gives CDR1 GTSNPN, CDR2 SVGIG (reference sequence). The sample comprised peripheral blood. The chain has TRBV30 and TRBJ1-5; no firm D call. This TCR was recovered from a person between 70 and 80 years old with COVID-19, enrolled during active disease. Written as DNA, the CDR3 is TGTGCCTGGAATGTTGGGAGTCAGCCCCAGCATTTT. It encodes CAWNVGSQPQHF.